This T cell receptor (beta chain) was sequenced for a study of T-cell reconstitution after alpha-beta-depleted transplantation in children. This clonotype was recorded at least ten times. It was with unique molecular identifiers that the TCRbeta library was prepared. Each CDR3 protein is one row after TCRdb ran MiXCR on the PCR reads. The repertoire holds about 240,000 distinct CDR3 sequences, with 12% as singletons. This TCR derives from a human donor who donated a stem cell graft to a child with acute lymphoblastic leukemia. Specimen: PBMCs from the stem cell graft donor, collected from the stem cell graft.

Here the CDR3 DNA reads TGTGCCAGCAGCTTAGATTCAGGGGGGAGCTATCAGCCCCAGCATTTT. Protein: CASSLDSGGSYQPQHF. The chain employs TRBV7-2 and TRBJ1-5; TRBD1 matches 7 bases. The CDR3 runs 16 residues. J gave up 5 bases and V 1 base, and 8 bases lay outside the gene matches. The germline gives CDR1 SGHTA, CDR2 FQGNSA.